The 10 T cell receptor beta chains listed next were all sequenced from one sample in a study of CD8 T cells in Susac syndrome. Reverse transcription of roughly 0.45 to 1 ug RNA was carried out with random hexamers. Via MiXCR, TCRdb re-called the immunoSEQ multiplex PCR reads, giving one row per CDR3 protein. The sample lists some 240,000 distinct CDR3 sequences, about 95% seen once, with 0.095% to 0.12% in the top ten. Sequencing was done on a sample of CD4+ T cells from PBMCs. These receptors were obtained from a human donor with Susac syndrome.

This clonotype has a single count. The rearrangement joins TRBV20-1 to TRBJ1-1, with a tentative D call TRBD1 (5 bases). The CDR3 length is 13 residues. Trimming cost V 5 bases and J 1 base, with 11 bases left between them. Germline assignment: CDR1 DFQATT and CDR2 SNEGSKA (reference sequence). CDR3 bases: TGCAGTGCTGGGGGGGGTTGGAACACTGAAGCTTTCTTT. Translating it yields CSAGGGWNTEAFF.

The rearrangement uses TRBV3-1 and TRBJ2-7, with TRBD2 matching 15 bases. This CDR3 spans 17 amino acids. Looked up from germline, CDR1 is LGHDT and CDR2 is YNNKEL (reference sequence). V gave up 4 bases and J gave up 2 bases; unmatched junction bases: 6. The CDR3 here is CASSPGTSGRLAYEQYF. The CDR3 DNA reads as TGTGCCAGCAGCCCTGGGACTAGCGGGAGGCTAGCCTACGAGCAGTACTTC.

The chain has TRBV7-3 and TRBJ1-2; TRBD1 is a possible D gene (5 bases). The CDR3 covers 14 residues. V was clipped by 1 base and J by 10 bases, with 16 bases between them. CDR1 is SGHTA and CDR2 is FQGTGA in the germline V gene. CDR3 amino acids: CASSLREGEGNYTF. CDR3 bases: TGTGCCAGCAGCTTAAGGGAAGGGGAGGGTAACTACACCTTC.

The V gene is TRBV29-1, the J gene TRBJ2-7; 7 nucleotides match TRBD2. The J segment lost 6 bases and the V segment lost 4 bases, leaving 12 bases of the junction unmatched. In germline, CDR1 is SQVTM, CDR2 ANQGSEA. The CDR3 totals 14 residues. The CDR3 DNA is TGCAGCGTTGTTGGCGGGAGCACTACCTCCGAGCAGTACTTC. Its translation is CSVVGGSTTSEQYF.

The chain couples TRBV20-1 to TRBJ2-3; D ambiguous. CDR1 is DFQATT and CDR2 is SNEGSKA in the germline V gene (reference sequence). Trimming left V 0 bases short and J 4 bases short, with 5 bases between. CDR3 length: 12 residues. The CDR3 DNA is TGCAGTGCTAGAGAAGGGTCAGATACGCAGTATTTT. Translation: CSAREGSDTQYF.

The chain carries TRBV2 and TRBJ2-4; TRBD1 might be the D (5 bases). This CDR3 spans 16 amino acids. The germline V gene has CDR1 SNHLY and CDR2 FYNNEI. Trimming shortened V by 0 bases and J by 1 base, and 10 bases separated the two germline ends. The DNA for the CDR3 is TGTGCCAGCAGTGAAGCTGGGGCGGCGGCCAAAAACATTCAGTACTTC. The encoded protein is CASSEAGAAAKNIQYF.

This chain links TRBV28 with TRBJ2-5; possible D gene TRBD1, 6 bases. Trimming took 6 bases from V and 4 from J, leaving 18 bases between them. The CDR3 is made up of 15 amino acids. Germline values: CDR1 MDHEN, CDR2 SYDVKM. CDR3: CASSPKAVGAETQYF. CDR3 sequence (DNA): TGTGCCAGCAGCCCCAAAGCGGTGGGGGCAGAGACCCAGTACTTC.

The CDR3 loop reads CASSNQRQLAGEFYEQYF. CDR3 in DNA: TGTGCCAGCAGTAACCAACGCCAACTAGCGGGAGAGTTTTACGAGCAGTACTTC. The chain recombines TRBV2 with TRBJ2-7; the match to TRBD2 covers 11 bases. Germline V gene sequence: CDR1 SNHLY, CDR2 FYNNEI. CDR3 size: 18 residues. The V and J ends lost 5 bases and 4 bases, in that order; junction bases with no gene match: 16.

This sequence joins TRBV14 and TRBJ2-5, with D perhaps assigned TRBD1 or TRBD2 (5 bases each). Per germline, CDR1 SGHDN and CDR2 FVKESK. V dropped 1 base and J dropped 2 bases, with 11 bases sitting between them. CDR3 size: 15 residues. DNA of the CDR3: TGTGCCAGCAGCCAAGTCCGGGGCCCGCAAGAGACCCAGTACTTC. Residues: CASSQVRGPQETQYF.

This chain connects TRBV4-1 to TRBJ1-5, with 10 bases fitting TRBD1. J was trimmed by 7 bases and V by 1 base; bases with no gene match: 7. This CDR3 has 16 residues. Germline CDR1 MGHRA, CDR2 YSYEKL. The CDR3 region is CASSQGTGGLWQPQHF. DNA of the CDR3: TGCGCCAGCAGCCAAGGGACAGGGGGTTTGTGGCAGCCCCAGCATTTT.